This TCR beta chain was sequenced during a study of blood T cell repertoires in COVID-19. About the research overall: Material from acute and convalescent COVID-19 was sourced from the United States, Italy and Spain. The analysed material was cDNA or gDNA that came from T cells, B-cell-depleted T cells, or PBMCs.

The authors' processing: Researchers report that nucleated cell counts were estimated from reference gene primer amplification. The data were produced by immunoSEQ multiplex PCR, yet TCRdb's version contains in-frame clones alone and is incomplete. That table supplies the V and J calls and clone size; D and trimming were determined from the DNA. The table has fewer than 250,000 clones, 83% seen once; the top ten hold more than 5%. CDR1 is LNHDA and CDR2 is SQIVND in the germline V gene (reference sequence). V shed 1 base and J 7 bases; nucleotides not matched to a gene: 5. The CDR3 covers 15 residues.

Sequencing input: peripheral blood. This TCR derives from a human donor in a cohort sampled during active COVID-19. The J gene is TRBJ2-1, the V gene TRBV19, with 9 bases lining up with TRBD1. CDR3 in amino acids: CASSIGTGASNEQFF. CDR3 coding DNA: TGTGCCAGTAGTATAGGGACAGGGGCGTCAAATGAGCAGTTCTTC. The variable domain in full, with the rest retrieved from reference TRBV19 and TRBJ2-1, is DGGITQSPKYLFRKEGQNVTLSCEQNLNHDAMYWYRQDPGQGLRLIYYSQIVNDFQKGDIAEGYSVSREKKESFPLTVTSAQKNPTAFYLCASSIGTGASNEQFFGPGTRLTVL.